This TCR beta chain appears in the sequencing data of a study of OX40 agonist ivuxolimab in advanced cancers. Study details: Earlier treatment with anti-PD-1, anti-PD-L1 or anti-CTLA-4 was permitted, and less than 50% had received some. Study-level points and caveats: Fewer expanded clones were found on average in CD4+ than in CD8+ T cells. Determination of antigen specificity was not performed for the expanded peripheral T cells.

Germline CDR1 and CDR2: LNHDA and SQIVND (reference sequence). J gave up 7 bases and V 5 bases, and 8 bases lay outside the gene matches. CDR3 length: 14 amino acids. Regarding this clone: What it binds is not known.

Here immunoSEQ multiplex PCR was the method, and the copy in TCRdb shows in-frame clones only, minus some. The table lists tens of thousands of clones, roughly 94% of them singletons, with approximately 9.9% in the top ten. This sequence joins TRBV19 and TRBJ2-4; 7 bases agree with TRBD1. This TCR was recovered from an adult with an advanced solid tumor such as melanoma, head and neck, liver or kidney cancer. This sample comprised CD4+ or CD8+ T cells sorted from blood, obtained in a trial of the OX40 agonist ivuxolimab. The CDR3, as DNA: TGTGCCAGTAGTCCCAAGACAGGGCAGAACATTCAGTACTTC. It is translated as CASSPKTGQNIQYF.